The next 7 T cell receptor beta chains were all read from a single sample in a study of response to subunit inactivated influenza vaccine. TCRdb used MiXCR to reprocess the RT-PCR reads, holding one entry per CDR3 protein. The table shows about 520,000 distinct CDR3 sequences, with roughly 9.8% occurring only once. Source: PBMCs from blood, taken more than 35 days after vaccination. These receptors were collected from a man aged 50 or older who received an inactivated influenza vaccine.

There are a few counts of this clonotype. The chain has TRBV5-5 and TRBJ2-5; TRBD2 agrees at 10 bases. The V gene's germline CDR1 is SGHKS and CDR2 YYEKEE (reference sequence). V shed 4 bases and J 2 bases; nucleotides not matched to a gene: 5. CDR3 length: 15 residues. The CDR3 DNA reads as TGTGCCAGCAGCCCTCTAGCGGGGGCACAAGAGACCCAGTACTTC. It is translated as CASSPLAGAQETQYF.

This clonotype was seen at least ten times. This chain uses TRBV12-3 or TRBV12-4 with TRBJ1-4, with D maybe TRBD1 (5 bases). This CDR3 has 14 residues. Trimming took 3 bases from V and 7 from J, leaving 12 bases between them. The CDR3 coding sequence is TGTGCCAGCAGTTTTACAGGATCGAGTGAAAAACTGTTTTTT. Amino acids: CASSFTGSSEKLFF.

The table lists this clonotype with many counts. The J gene is TRBJ1-6, the V gene TRBV7-9; a possible D gene is TRBD1 (5 bases). This CDR3 is built from 15 residues. The V end lost 8 bases, the J end lost 10 bases, and 21 bases lay between the germline ends. Germline CDR1 SEHNR, CDR2 FQNEAQ (reference sequence). Here the CDR3 reads CASSRAAGTGSPLHF. In DNA, the CDR3 is TGTGCCAGCTCACGGGCTGCAGGGACGGGCTCACCCCTCCACTTT.

This clonotype has a handful of counts. This sequence joins TRBV7-9 and TRBJ2-5; D may be TRBD1 (6 bases). The CDR3 is made up of 15 amino acids. Trimming cost V 5 bases and J 1 base, with 14 bases left between them. Germline V CDR1 and CDR2: SEHNR, FQNEAQ (reference sequence). CDR3 coding DNA: TGTGCCAGCAGCCGATACAGGGCCCTCCAAGAGACCCAGTACTTC. Its translation is CASSRYRALQETQYF.

There are a few counts of this clonotype. This chain joins TRBV20-1 and TRBJ2-7; D possibly corresponds to TRBD1 (5 bases). Trimming left V 0 bases short and J 3 bases short, with 18 bases between. This CDR3 comprises 16 residues. From germline, CDR1 is DFQATT and CDR2 SNEGSKA (reference sequence). CDR3 loop: CSARDPGQGKIYEQYF. In nucleotides, the CDR3 is TGCAGTGCTAGAGACCCAGGGCAGGGCAAAATCTACGAGCAGTACTTC.

This clonotype was found many times. The chain couples TRBV28 to TRBJ1-6, with TRBD1 matching over 7 bases. The CDR3 is made up of 13 amino acids. Trimming removed 5 bases from V and 16 bases from J; junction bases left unmatched: 11. Germline V lookup: CDR1 MDHEN, CDR2 SYDVKM. CDR3 loop: CASSPTGTDILHF. The CDR3 nucleotides are TGTGCCAGCAGTCCAACCGGGACAGATATTCTCCACTTT.

In DNA, the CDR3 is TGCAGTGCAAGTAGCGGGATCACAGATACGCAGTATTTT. Protein product: CSASSGITDTQYF. The gene calls are TRBV20-1 and TRBJ2-3; 8 positions agree with TRBD2. Looked up from germline, CDR1 is DFQATT and CDR2 is SNEGSKA (reference sequence). The length of the CDR3 is 13 residues. The ends lost 6 bases at V and 2 bases at J; junction bases unmatched: 4.